Detailed here is one TCR beta chain. Its antigen is not identified. This sample is drawn from a study of T-cell reconstitution after alpha-beta-depleted transplantation in children. Whole-study results and caveats: Diversity and T-cell counts at one year after transplant derived mostly from new T cells. Reportedly, only several hundred clones from non-depleted graft cells drove alpha-beta T-cell counts at about two months.

Molecular barcoding with unique molecular identifiers was used for the TCRbeta library. Each CDR3 protein is one row after TCRdb ran MiXCR on the PCR reads. The sample carries 540,000 or so distinct CDR3 sequences, roughly 23% recorded once. Trimming stripped 8 bases from V and 2 bases from J, with 7 bases between. Germline V gene data show CDR1 as MNHEY and CDR2 as SVGAGI. This CDR3 is built from 11 residues. This clonotype originated in a boy under two years old who had a stem cell transplant for acute myeloid leukemia, so the T cells may come from the graft donor. This chain links TRBV6-5 with TRBJ2-7; no clear D gene. This specimen consisted of PBMCs, mostly from graft donor cells, obtained 360 days after TCRalphabeta/CD19-depleted stem cell transplant. CDR3 region: CASGPPYEQYF. The CDR3 bases are TGTGCCAGCGGGCCTCCCTACGAGCAGTACTTC.